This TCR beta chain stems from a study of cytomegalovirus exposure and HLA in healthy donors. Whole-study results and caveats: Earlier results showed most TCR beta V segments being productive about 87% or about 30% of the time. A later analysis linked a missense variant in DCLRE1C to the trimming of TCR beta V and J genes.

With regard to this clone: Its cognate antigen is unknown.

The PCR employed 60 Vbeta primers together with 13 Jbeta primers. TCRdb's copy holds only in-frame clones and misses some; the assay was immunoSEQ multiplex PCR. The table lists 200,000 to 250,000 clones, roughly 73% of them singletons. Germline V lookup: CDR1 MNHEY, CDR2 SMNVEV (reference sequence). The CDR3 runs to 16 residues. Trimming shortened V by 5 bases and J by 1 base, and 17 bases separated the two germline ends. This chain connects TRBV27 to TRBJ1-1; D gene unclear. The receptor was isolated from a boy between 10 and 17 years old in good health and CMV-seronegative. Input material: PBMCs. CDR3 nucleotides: TGTGCCAGCAGTCCCGCGTGGTCATACTCGAACACTGAAGCTTTCTTT. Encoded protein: CASSPAWSYSNTEAFF.